The 16 T cell receptor beta chains listed next were all sequenced from one sample in a study of blood T cells in healthy people across ages. Using a J-beta primer mix together with a sample-barcoded 5' primer, a second PCR was run for roughly 7 to 12 cycles. One entry per CDR3 protein results from TCRdb running MiXCR on the 5' RACE reads. The data hold 920,000 or so distinct CDR3 sequences, with 35% to 50% observed a single time. The sequenced material came from blood. These TCRs come from a woman aged 60-75 years in good health.

For the CDR3, the DNA is TGTGCCAGCAGCCTCCGGGGCAGTCAACGTTGGGAGACCCAGTACTTC. The encoded protein is CASSLRGSQRWETQYF. The chain has TRBV11-2 and TRBJ2-7; D could derive from TRBD1 or TRBD2 (5 bases each). The better agreement between TRBJ2-5 and the DNA end casts doubt on the J call. Germline CDR1 SGHAT, CDR2 FQNNGV. The CDR3 extends over 16 amino acids.

This clonotype showed up just a few times. The rearrangement uses TRBV12-3 or TRBV12-4 and TRBJ2-7; 9 positions match TRBD2. Trimming cost V 3 bases and J 4 bases; bases outside gene matches: 7. This CDR3 is 15 amino acids long. CDR3 DNA: TGTGCCAGCAGTTTTTACGGGCGGGAGGGTTACGAGCAGTACTTC. This gives the protein CASSFYGREGYEQYF.

As for this clonotype: Just one base apart from a much larger clone, this may be a read error. The chain recombines TRBV15 with TRBJ2-1; 7 bases agree with TRBD1. CDR1 and CDR2 (germline): LNHNV, YYDKDF (reference sequence). The CDR3 sequence is 16 residues long. CDR3 sequence reads: CATSRVGGQTNNQQFF. The CDR3 DNA reads TGTGCCACCAGCAGAGTAGGGGGACAGACGAACAATCAGCAGTTCTTC.

This clonotype appeared a few times. This sequence joins TRBV29-1 and TRBJ1-5; D is uncertain. V was shortened by 8 bases and J by 3 bases, with 17 bases between the two germline ends. The CDR3 covers 14 residues. Germline CDR1 reads SQVTM; CDR2 reads ANQGSEA. CDR3 sequence (DNA): TGCAGCACCGCTTGTTCTGGGATCAATCAGCCCCAGCATTTT. Translating it yields CSTACSGINQPQHF.

The chain carries TRBV6-5 and TRBJ2-5; 7 nucleotides line up with TRBD1. The CDR3 spans 13 residues. Losses at the gene ends were 5 bases for V and 4 bases for J; bases not matched to a gene: 4. Germline values: CDR1 MNHEY, CDR2 SVGAGI. CDR3 sequence (DNA): TGTGCCAGCAGTCGCGGACAGGTAGAGACCCAGTACTTC. Encoded protein: CASSRGQVETQYF.

The chain recombines TRBV9 with TRBJ2-3, with a weak D call TRBD2 (6 bases). The V gene's germline CDR1 is SGDLS and CDR2 YYNGEE. CDR3 length: 15 amino acids. V was trimmed by 0 bases and J by 3 bases, leaving 11 bases between them. CDR3 bases: TGTGCCAGCAGCGTAGTCGGGGGAGAGACAGATACGCAGTATTTT. This encodes CASSVVGGETDTQYF.

The table lists this clonotype with many counts. V gene TRBV29-1 combines with J gene TRBJ2-4; possibly TRBD1 for D (6 bases). CDR1 and CDR2 from the germline V gene are SQVTM and ANQGSEA. V lost 6 bases and J 2 bases, leaving 14 bases between the germline ends. The CDR3 sequence is 14 residues long. In DNA, the CDR3 is TGCAGCGTCGGGACAAGCAACTCCAAAAACATTCAGTACTTC. As protein: CSVGTSNSKNIQYF.

The V and J genes are TRBV29-1 and TRBJ1-2; possibly TRBD1 for D (5 bases). Between the trimmed V and J ends, which lost 3 bases and 3 bases, there was a span of 8 bases. CDR1 is SQVTM, CDR2 ANQGSEA, per germline. This CDR3 comprises 12 residues. CDR3 protein: CSVDGDYYGYTF. CDR3 DNA sequence: TGCAGCGTTGACGGGGACTACTATGGCTACACCTTC.

This rearrangement joins TRBV29-1 to TRBJ2-4; 7 positions match TRBD2. The CDR3 has 15 residues. V dropped 3 bases and J dropped 0; count of bases not matched to a gene: 5. Germline CDR1 is SQVTM and CDR2 is ANQGSEA. The CDR3 reads CSVDGLAGAKNIQYF. The CDR3 DNA follows: TGCAGCGTTGATGGTTTAGCGGGAGCCAAAAACATTCAGTACTTC.

The CDR3 is CASSVKSGLEQYF. The DNA of the CDR3 is TGTGCCAGCAGCGTAAAATCAGGTCTCGAGCAGTACTTC. J is TRBJ2-7 and V is TRBV9; unclear D gene. V was pared by 1 base and J by 6 bases, with 11 bases between. This CDR3 has 13 residues. Germline V CDR1 and CDR2: SGDLS, YYNGEE.

V usage is TRBV5-5 and J usage is TRBJ2-1; D not resolved. Germline-derived CDR1 and CDR2 are SGHKS and YYEKEE (reference sequence). The V end was cut by 1 base, the J end by 8 bases, with 10 bases between. CDR3 length: 13 residues. The CDR3 DNA reads TGTGCCAGCAGCTTGAATTTGTTCGATGAGCAGTTCTTC. Residues: CASSLNLFDEQFF.

The chain uses TRBV3-1 and TRBJ1-2; D remains unclear. There are 12 residues in the CDR3. Trimming cost V 6 bases and J 4 bases, with 9 bases left between them. Germline V CDR1 and CDR2: LGHDT, YNNKEL (reference sequence). This chain's CDR3 is CASSPPSYGYTF. CDR3 coding DNA: TGTGCCAGCAGTCCACCGTCCTATGGCTACACCTTC. The entire variable domain, with the rest obtained from reference TRBV3-1 and TRBJ1-2, is as follows: DTAVSQTPKYLVTQMGNDKSIKCEQNLGHDTMYWYKQDSKKFLKIMFSYNNKELIINETVPNRFSPKSPDKAHLNLHINSLELGDSAVYFCASSPPSYGYTFGSGTRLTVV.

The V gene is TRBV29-1, the J gene TRBJ1-2, with D unclear. Germline V gene sequence: CDR1 SQVTM, CDR2 ANQGSEA. V lost 4 bases, J lost 4 bases, and 10 bases lay in between. The length of the CDR3 is 12 residues. The DNA of the CDR3 is TGCAGCGTTGGACCTTCGGGCTATGGCTACACCTTC. This encodes CSVGPSGYGYTF.

This clonotype was recorded a few times. V is TRBV4-2 and J is TRBJ1-1; D is unresolved. Trimming cost V 4 bases and J 0 bases, with 15 bases left between them. CDR1 is LGHNA, CDR2 YNFKEQ, per germline. This CDR3 comprises 16 residues. CDR3 protein: CASSPNAGNVNTEAFF. CDR3 DNA sequence: TGTGCCAGCAGCCCCAACGCGGGGAATGTGAACACTGAAGCTTTCTTT.

This clonotype was found a few times. The chain joins TRBV7-9 to TRBJ2-5; D remains unclear. The J call may not be correct, given that the DNA end is closer to TRBJ2-7. There are 12 residues in the CDR3. The germline V gene encodes CDR1 SEHNR and CDR2 FQNEAQ (reference sequence). The CDR3 is CASSRTVHEQYF. CDR3 in DNA: TGTGCCAGCAGCCGGACCGTCCACGAGCAGTACTTC.

V usage is TRBV14 and J usage is TRBJ2-5, with a weak D call TRBD1 (5 bases). Trimming stripped 1 base from V and 1 base from J, with 16 bases between. This CDR3 has 17 amino acids. Per the germline V gene, CDR1 is SGHDN and CDR2 is FVKESK. CDR3 amino acids: CASSQGISLTAQETQYF. CDR3 nucleotide sequence: TGTGCCAGCAGCCAAGGAATAAGTTTGACAGCCCAAGAGACCCAGTACTTC. The full variable domain, completed using reference TRBV14 and TRBJ2-5, is EAGVTQFPSHSVIEKGQTVTLRCDPISGHDNLYWYRRVMGKEIKFLLHFVKESKQDESGMPNNRFLAERTGGTYSTLKVQPAELEDSGVYFCASSQGISLTAQETQYFGPGTRLLVL.